A selection of T cell receptor beta chains follows, all from one sample in a study of early T cells in non-severe SARS-CoV-2 infection. A single record per CDR3 protein comes from TCRdb applying MiXCR to the 5' RACE reads. Here the sample spans roughly 53,000 distinct CDR3 sequences, approximately 12% being singletons. The sample here was whole blood, taken at baseline. The receptors were sampled from an adult who was a healthcare worker with PCR-confirmed SARS-CoV-2 infection or an uninfected control (not recorded which). Both conserved end residues are part of each CDR3. Fields, in order: J gene, clone size, D gene, V gene, CDR3 DNA, CDR3 protein. A D gene is named only where the DNA matches it firmly. Expanded clones are given a class, and other clones once, few, many or no size at all.

TRBJ2-7	many	-	TRBV20-1	TGCAGTGCTAGTCTCGAGCAGTACTTC	CSASLEQYF
TRBJ1-6	-	-	TRBV9	TGTGCCAGCAGCGTAGTTGAGGGATCGGGGTCACCCCTCCACTTT	CASSVVEGSGSPLHF
TRBJ2-1	few	-	TRBV28	TGTGCCAGCAGTTTAGGGGGGCGGGATGAGCAGTTCTTC	CASSLGGRDEQFF
TRBJ1-2	-	-	TRBV18	TGTGCCAGCTCACTTCGGGACCGCGAGGGCTACACCTTC	CASSLRDREGYTF
TRBJ2-1	many	TRBD2	TRBV18	TGTGCCAGCTCACCACCGTCTCTAGCGGGAGGTGACAATGAGCAGTTCTTC	CASSPPSLAGGDNEQFF
TRBJ1-6	many	-	TRBV14	TGTGCCAGCAGCCAATCGAACAGCCGTAATTCACCCCTCCACTTT	CASSQSNSRNSPLHF
TRBJ2-1	few	-	TRBV7-3	TGTGCCAGCAGTTCACACAGGTCCCACAATGAGCAGTTCTTC	CASSSHRSHNEQFF
TRBJ2-7	many	-	TRBV11-2	TGTGCCAGCAGCTTCCAGGGTTACGAGCAGTACTTC	CASSFQGYEQYF
TRBJ2-1	medium-sized	-	TRBV12-5	TGTGCTAGTGGTTTGGGGTACGGCTTCTACAATGAGCAGTTCTTC	CASGLGYGFYNEQFF
TRBJ2-1	-	TRBD2	TRBV7-2	TGTGCCAGCAGCCGGACTAGCGACTCCTACAATGAGCAGTTCTTC	CASSRTSDSYNEQFF
TRBJ2-1	-	TRBD2	TRBV12-3/TRBV12-4	TGTGCCAGCACCCAACCGGGACTAGCGGGGGTCTGGGAGCAGTTCTTC	CASTQPGLAGVWEQFF
TRBJ2-1	-	-	TRBV10-2	TGCGCCAGCAGTGAGTCGTTAGAGCAAGGGTCCTACAATGAGCAGTTCTTC	CASSESLEQGSYNEQFF
TRBJ1-5	many	TRBD1	TRBV4-1	TGCGCCAGCAGCCAAGATCAGGGGGTATGGCAGCCCCAGCATTTT	CASSQDQGVWQPQHF
TRBJ2-4	few	-	TRBV28	TGTGCCAGCAGTGGGGACTTTCCAGCCAAAAACATTCAGTACTTC	CASSGDFPAKNIQYF